This record looks at one T cell receptor beta chain sequence and its context. Antigen specificity is unknown. This specimen belongs to a study of glioma-infiltrating T cells. Study-wide background: Glioblastomas were WHO grade IV, sampled at first diagnosis; low-grade were grade II.

Findings and limits, study-wide: CDR3 overlap between tissue and blood was very small. Shared blood CDR3 signature motifs marked patients with low tissue-blood divergence. Tissue-blood divergence was below expectation in non-neoplastic patients, above in gliomas.

Amplification of TCR alpha and beta CDR3 regions from RNA used iRepertoire nested multiplex PCR. Via MiXCR, TCRdb re-called the multiplex PCR reads, giving one row per CDR3 protein. The sample comprises roughly 350,000 distinct CDR3 sequences, roughly 41% of which are singletons, and around 11% rests with the top ten. The CDR3 is 13 amino acids. CDR1 is MNHNS and CDR2 is SASEGT in the germline V gene. V dropped 8 bases and J dropped 2 bases, with 13 bases sitting between them. This receptor was obtained from a human donor with low-grade glioma or glioblastoma, undergoing nonglioma brain surgery, or in good health (not recorded which). The chain combines TRBV6-1 with TRBJ2-7; the D gene is possibly TRBD2 (5 bases). Sequenced sample: glioma tissue, nonneoplastic brain tissue, or PBMCs (not recorded which). The CDR3 loop is CASRLEGPYEQYF. The CDR3 DNA sequence: TGTGCCAGCCGACTTGAGGGCCCCTACGAGCAGTACTTC.